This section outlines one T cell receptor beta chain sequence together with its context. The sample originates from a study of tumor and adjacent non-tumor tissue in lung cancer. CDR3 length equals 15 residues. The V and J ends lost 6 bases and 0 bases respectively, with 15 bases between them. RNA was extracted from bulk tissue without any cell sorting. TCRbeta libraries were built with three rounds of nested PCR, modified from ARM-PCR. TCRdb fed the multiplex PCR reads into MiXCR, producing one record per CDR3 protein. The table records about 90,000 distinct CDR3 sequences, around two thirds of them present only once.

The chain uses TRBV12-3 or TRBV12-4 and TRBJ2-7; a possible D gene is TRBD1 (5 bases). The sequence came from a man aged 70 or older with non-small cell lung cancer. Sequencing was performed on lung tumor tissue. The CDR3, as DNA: TGTGCCAGCAGCATACAGGACATCAACTCCTACGAGCAGTACTTC. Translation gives CASSIQDINSYEQYF.